These T cell receptor beta chains were read from a single sample in a study of cytomegalovirus exposure and HLA in healthy donors. Clones were read by immunoSEQ multiplex PCR, and TCRdb kept only the in-frame ones, dropping some. The sample consists of about 180,000 clones, about 81% of them appearing once. Sequencing was performed on PBMCs. The receptors derive from a man between 35 and 55 years old in good health and CMV-seronegative. Both conserved end residues are part of each CDR3. The D gene is left open where the match is weak. Only some rows state a clone size, as once, few, many or a class for expanded clones.

j_call | clone_size | d_call | v_call | cdr3_length | cdr3_nt | cdr3_aa
TRBJ1-1 | NA | TRBD1 | TRBV25-1 | 15 | TGTGCCAGCAGTAGAAACAGGGGCCTCCTATCTGAAGCTTTCTTT | CASSRNRGLLSEAFF
TRBJ1-2 | NA | NA | TRBV28 | 14 | TGTGCCAGCAGTTCAGCTTCAGGGCAATACGGCTACACCTTC | CASSSASGQYGYTF
TRBJ1-2 | NA | TRBD1 | TRBV7-2 | 15 | TGTGCCAGCAGCCCTCGACAGGGGGAAGGCTATGGCTACACCTTC | CASSPRQGEGYGYTF
TRBJ1-1 | NA | NA | TRBV19 | 13 | TGTGCCAGTAGGAGACAGATGAACACTGAAGCTTTCTTT | CASRRQMNTEAFF
TRBJ2-6 | NA | NA | TRBV9 | 20 | TGTGCCAGCAGCGCACAACCCCTGACACAGGGCCTGTCTGGGGCCAACGTCCTGACTTTC | CASSAQPLTQGLSGANVLTF
TRBJ2-4 | NA | NA | TRBV4-2 | 16 | TGTGCCAGCAGCCAAGCCGACTACCTAGCCAAAAACATTCAGTACTTC | CASSQADYLAKNIQYF
TRBJ2-1 | NA | TRBD2 | TRBV9 | 16 | TGTGCCAGCAGCGCCGGAGCGGGGGGGGCCTACAATGAGCAGTTCTTC | CASSAGAGGAYNEQFF
TRBJ2-1 | few | NA | TRBV4-2 | 16 | TGTGCCAGCAGCCAAGAATACGGGGAAGGGTTCAATGAGCAGTTCTTC | CASSQEYGEGFNEQFF
TRBJ2-3 | NA | TRBD1 | TRBV9 | 15 | TGTGCCAGCAGCGATGACAGGGGAGGAACAGATACGCAGTATTTT | CASSDDRGGTDTQYF
TRBJ2-3 | NA | NA | TRBV5-1 | 16 | TGCGCCAGCAGACCTCGGACAGGCGGGGGCACAGATACGCAGTATTTT | CASRPRTGGGTDTQYF
TRBJ2-1 | NA | NA | TRBV7-2 | 15 | TGTGCCAGCAGCTTGCGACCGGGGGACTACAATGAGCAGTTCTTC | CASSLRPGDYNEQFF
TRBJ2-3 | NA | NA | TRBV11-3 | 14 | TGTGCCAGCAGCTTAGGAACAAACACAGATACGCAGTATTTT | CASSLGTNTDTQYF
TRBJ2-1 | NA | TRBD2 | TRBV19 | 15 | TGTGCCAGTAGTATTAGCGGGAATTCCTACAATGAGCAGTTCTTC | CASSISGNSYNEQFF
TRBJ2-1 | NA | TRBD2 | TRBV11-2 | 14 | TGTGCCAGCAGCGTAGGGACTAGCGGGGATGAGCAGTTCTTC | CASSVGTSGDEQFF
TRBJ1-1 | few | NA | TRBV27 | 16 | TGTGCCAGCAGTTCGGCATCGACTTTAATGAACACTGAAGCTTTCTTT | CASSSASTLMNTEAFF
TRBJ1-2 | NA | TRBD1 | TRBV6-5 | 13 | TGTGCCAGCAGTTACAGGGGGCAGGGGGCTAGAACCTTC | CASSYRGQGARTF
TRBJ2-3 | NA | NA | TRBV5-4 | 15 | TGTGCCAGCAGCTTGGATCGGGGGTCCACAGATACGCAGTATTTT | CASSLDRGSTDTQYF
TRBJ2-7 | NA | TRBD1 | TRBV7-9 | 13 | TGTGCCAGCAGCCAGGGACAGGTGTACGAGCAGTACTTC | CASSQGQVYEQYF
TRBJ1-6 | NA | NA | TRBV28 | 15 | TGTGCCAGCAGTCCGCCAGGCCCTTTTGGTTCACCCCTCCACTTT | CASSPPGPFGSPLHF
TRBJ2-2 | NA | NA | TRBV4-1 | 11 | TGCGCCAGCAGCCGCGGGACTGGGTTGTTTTTT | CASSRGTGLFF
TRBJ2-5 | NA | TRBD2 | TRBV11-2 | 16 | TGTGCCAGCAGCTTAGATCGACTAGCGGGCTTAGAGACCCAGTACTTC | CASSLDRLAGLETQYF
TRBJ1-1 | NA | NA | TRBV28 | 15 | TGTGCCAGCAGATATGGGGCCTCCGTCGTGACTGAAGCTTTCTTT | CASRYGASVVTEAFF
TRBJ1-1 | NA | NA | TRBV5-4 | 15 | TGTGCCAGCAGCTTGGGCGGGGGGTCGCGCACTGAAGCTTTCTTT | CASSLGGGSRTEAFF
TRBJ2-5 | few | NA | TRBV28 | 13 | TGTGCCAGCAGCCCGGTAGCGCGGGAGACCCAGTACTTC | CASSPVARETQYF
TRBJ2-1 | NA | TRBD1 | TRBV27 | 12 | TGTGCCAGCAGTGAGACAGGGAATGAGCAGTTCTTC | CASSETGNEQFF
TRBJ2-1 | NA | TRBD2 | TRBV28 | 14 | TGTGCCAGCAGTCTCGGGGGGGCCGCAAATGAGCAGTTCTTC | CASSLGGAANEQFF
TRBJ1-1 | NA | NA | TRBV18 | 13 | TGTGCCAGCTCACTGGGGGGAGACACTGAAGCTTTCTTT | CASSLGGDTEAFF
TRBJ1-1 | NA | TRBD1 | TRBV7-9 | 15 | TGTGCCAGCAGCTCTTTGACAGGGAGAGGCACTGAAGCTTTCTTT | CASSSLTGRGTEAFF